These 30 T cell receptor beta chains originate from one sample sequenced in a study of OX40 agonist ivuxolimab in advanced cancers. Only in-frame clones appear in the TCRdb table, and some are missing; sequencing was by immunoSEQ multiplex PCR. This table holds 66,000 or so clones, about 85% found once. The sample here was CD4+ or CD8+ T cells sorted from blood, taken in a trial of the OX40 agonist ivuxolimab. The receptor source for this set is an adult with an advanced solid tumor such as melanoma, head and neck, liver or kidney cancer.

The rearrangement uses TRBV27 and TRBJ2-1, with 9 bases lining up with TRBD2. CDR1 and CDR2 (germline): MNHEY, SMNVEV (reference sequence). J was trimmed by 5 bases and V by 5 bases; bases with no gene match: 16. The CDR3 has 18 amino acids. In nucleotides, the CDR3 is TGTGCCAGCAGTCCCCGGTTTCTCCGCGGGAGGGGCGACAATGAGCAGTTCTTC. Its translation: CASSPRFLRGRGDNEQFF.

J is TRBJ1-6 and V is TRBV27; 7 positions agree with TRBD1. The CDR3 extends over 20 amino acids. Losses at the gene ends were 6 bases for V and 4 bases for J; bases not matched to a gene: 21. Germline lookup yields CDR1 MNHEY and CDR2 SMNVEV (reference sequence). The CDR3 spells CASSYRRLTDRDIYNSPLHF. CDR3 sequence (DNA): TGTGCCAGCAGCTACCGCCGGCTCACCGACAGGGACATTTATAATTCACCCCTCCACTTT.

The genes are TRBV5-1 and TRBJ2-1, with TRBD2 identical over 13 bases. CDR1 and CDR2 from the germline V gene are SGHRS and YFSETQ. The CDR3 runs to 15 residues. Trimming cost V 3 bases and J 14 bases; bases outside gene matches: 11. CDR3 protein: CASSSEGLAGTKEFF. The CDR3 nucleotides are TGCGCCAGCAGCTCCGAGGGACTAGCGGGAACGAAGGAGTTCTTC.

The CDR3 spells CASSYFTDTQYF. CDR3 DNA sequence: TGTGCCAGCAGTTACTTCACAGATACGCAGTATTTT. The V and J genes are TRBV6-6 and TRBJ2-3, with unresolved D. V was trimmed by 1 base and J by 2 bases, leaving 1 base between them. The CDR3 contains 12 residues. CDR1 MNHNY and CDR2 SVGAGI come from the germline V gene (reference sequence).

The chain joins TRBV7-8 to TRBJ1-1; 7 nucleotides line up with TRBD1. Germline-derived CDR1 and CDR2 are SGHVS and FQNEAQ. This CDR3 contains 13 residues. The V gene end was trimmed by 3 bases and the J gene end by 5 bases; junction bases not matched to a gene: 3. DNA of the CDR3: TGTGCCAGCAGCTTGGTACAGGGGACTGAAGCTTTCTTT. This translates into CASSLVQGTEAFF.

The chain links TRBV28 to TRBJ2-1; D is undetermined. With 5 bases removed from V and 4 bases from J, the gap between germline ends came to 9 bases. The germline gives CDR1 MDHEN, CDR2 SYDVKM. The CDR3 runs to 13 residues. In DNA, the CDR3 is TGTGCCAGCAGTCTCCCAAGGTACAATGAGCAGTTCTTC. This sequence encodes CASSLPRYNEQFF. Variable domain in full (rest from reference TRBV28 and TRBJ2-1): DVKVTQSSRYLVKRTGEKVFLECVQDMDHENMFWYRQDPGLGLRLIYFSYDVKMKEKGDIPEGYSVSREKKERFSLILESASTNQTSMYLCASSLPRYNEQFFGPGTRLTVL.

This chain uses TRBV2 with TRBJ2-7; the D gene is possibly TRBD1 (6 bases). V was pared by 7 bases and J by 3 bases, with 16 bases between. This CDR3 has 14 residues. The germline CDR1 and CDR2 sequences are SNHLY and FYNNEI. The CDR3 region is CASTYATGYYEQYF. The CDR3 DNA is TGTGCCAGCACCTACGCGACAGGTTACTACGAGCAGTACTTC.

This clone was counted a few times. The chain has TRBV4-3 and TRBJ1-1; no firm D call. Germline CDR1 LGHNA, CDR2 YSLEER. Trimming removed 2 bases from V and 3 bases from J, with 10 bases in between. The CDR3 totals 14 residues. This CDR3 reads CASSQPYGDTEAFF. DNA for the CDR3: TGCGCCAGCAGCCAACCTTACGGGGACACTGAAGCTTTCTTT.

This chain uses TRBV28 with TRBJ2-6, with TRBD1 identical over 7 bases. Germline V gives CDR1 MDHEN, CDR2 SYDVKM. With 5 bases clipped from V and 0 bases from J, the junction kept 7 bases outside the gene matches. The CDR3 consists of 17 residues. The CDR3 DNA is TGTGCCAGCAGTCCCTTGACAGGGTTCTCTGGGGCCAACGTCCTGACTTTC. It is translated as CASSPLTGFSGANVLTF.

This clone was seen only once. This sequence joins TRBV28 and TRBJ1-5, with TRBD1 as a possible D gene (5 bases). CDR3 length: 15 residues. Germline CDR1 reads MDHEN; CDR2 reads SYDVKM. V gave up 0 bases and J gave up 1 base, with 7 bases separating them. CDR3 sequence (DNA): TGTGCCAGCAGTTTATGGGACAAAAGCAATCAGCCCCAGCATTTT. Its protein product is CASSLWDKSNQPQHF.

The rearrangement uses TRBV28 and TRBJ2-5; D may be TRBD1 or TRBD2 (6 bases each). V lost 3 bases, J lost 5 bases, and 13 bases lay in between. The CDR3 loop spans 14 amino acids. Germline CDR1 reads MDHEN; CDR2 reads SYDVKM. For the CDR3, the DNA is TGTGCCAGCAGTTTTGGGGGGCGAGGGGAGACCCAGTACTTC. Protein: CASSFGGRGETQYF. The full variable domain, with the rest looked up from reference TRBV28 and TRBJ2-5, is DVKVTQSSRYLVKRTGEKVFLECVQDMDHENMFWYRQDPGLGLRLIYFSYDVKMKEKGDIPEGYSVSREKKERFSLILESASTNQTSMYLCASSFGGRGETQYFGPGTRLLVL.

The chain combines TRBV5-4 with TRBJ1-3; TRBD1 is a possible D gene (6 bases). The CDR3 extends over 15 amino acids. Germline loops: CDR1 SGHNT, CDR2 YYREEE (reference sequence). Trimming cost V 3 bases and J 1 base, with 11 bases left between them. The CDR3 loop is CASSSVTGSGNTIYF. The CDR3 DNA sequence: TGTGCCAGCAGCTCTGTGACAGGATCTGGAAACACCATATATTTT.

The chain carries TRBV7-8 and TRBJ1-5, with 7 bases aligning to TRBD1. The CDR3 totals 16 residues. Per the germline V gene, CDR1 is SGHVS and CDR2 is FQNEAQ. The V and J ends lost 5 bases and 0 bases, in that order; junction bases with no gene match: 7. The CDR3 DNA reads TGTGCCAGCAGCCCTAGGACAGGCTATAGCAATCAGCCCCAGCATTTT. Amino acids: CASSPRTGYSNQPQHF. Drawing the rest from reference TRBV7-8 and TRBJ1-5, the complete variable domain is GAGVSQSPRYKVAKRGQDVALRCDPISGHVSLFWYQQALGQGPEFLTYFQNEAQLDKSGLPSDRFFAERPEGSVSTLKIQRTQQEDSAVYLCASSPRTGYSNQPQHFGDGTRLSIL.

This chain joins TRBV6-5 and TRBJ1-1, with a tentative D call TRBD1 (6 bases). V lost 5 bases and J 3 bases, leaving 13 bases between the germline ends. The CDR3 loop spans 14 amino acids. The germline gives CDR1 MNHEY, CDR2 SVGAGI. The CDR3 DNA reads as TGTGCCAGCAGTGCCCCGGGGGGCTACACTGAAGCTTTCTTT. It translates to CASSAPGGYTEAFF.

The gene calls are TRBV30 and TRBJ2-5; TRBD2 matches at 8 bases. CDR1 GTSNPN and CDR2 SVGIG come from the germline V gene (reference sequence). The CDR3 consists of 13 residues. The ends lost 0 bases at V and 5 bases at J; junction bases unmatched: 2. CDR3 protein: CAWSVSSGETQYF. DNA for the CDR3: TGTGCCTGGAGTGTATCTAGCGGGGAGACCCAGTACTTC.

The chain combines TRBV11-3 with TRBJ2-7; 7 bases agree with TRBD1. Germline lookup yields CDR1 SGHNT and CDR2 YENEEA. V dropped 3 bases and J dropped 0; count of bases not matched to a gene: 2. The CDR3 extends over 14 amino acids. CDR3 sequence reads: CASSLGQSSYEQYF. The DNA of the CDR3 is TGTGCCAGCAGCTTGGGACAGAGCTCCTACGAGCAGTACTTC. Filled out from reference TRBV11-3 and TRBJ2-7, the complete variable domain reads EAGVVQSPRYKIIEKKQPVAFWCNPISGHNTLYWYLQNLGQGPELLIRYENEEAVDDSQLPKDRFSAERLKGVDSTLKIQPAELGDSAVYLCASSLGQSSYEQYFGPGTRLTVT.

This chain connects TRBV5-1 to TRBJ1-2, with 9 bases fitting TRBD1. Germline V lookup: CDR1 SGHRS, CDR2 YFSETQ. This CDR3 contains 15 residues. V lost 4 bases, J lost 8 bases, and 12 bases stayed unmatched. CDR3 in amino acids: CASSSTGTGQQGYTF. The CDR3 coding sequence is TGCGCCAGCAGCAGTACCGGGACAGGGCAACAGGGCTACACCTTC.

The chain carries TRBV10-3 and TRBJ1-4; D is unresolved. The CDR3 totals 13 residues. Trimming took off 0 bases at V and 8 bases at J, with 7 bases between the two ends. From germline, CDR1 is ENHRY and CDR2 SYGVKD. The CDR3 nucleotides read TGTGCCATCAGTGAGTCCGTGGGAGAAAAACTGTTTTTT. It encodes CAISESVGEKLFF.

This chain uses TRBV18 with TRBJ2-7; unclear D gene. The CDR3 contains 14 residues. V lost 6 bases to trimming and J lost 3 bases, with 15 bases between them. Germline V gives CDR1 KGHSH, CDR2 LQKENI. DNA of the CDR3: TGTGCCAGCTCTCCCTCCACATATGACTACGAGCAGTACTTC. As protein: CASSPSTYDYEQYF.

The J gene is TRBJ2-7, the V gene TRBV7-2, with D possibly being TRBD1 (6 bases). This CDR3 contains 14 residues. The V end was cut by 7 bases, the J end by 5 bases, with 18 bases between. CDR1 is SGHTA, CDR2 FQGNSA, per germline. The CDR3 loop is CASTLDRGFHEQYF. The CDR3 nucleotides are TGTGCCAGCACCCTGGACAGAGGGTTCCACGAGCAGTACTTC.

This rearrangement joins TRBV5-4 to TRBJ2-5; D is unclear. CDR1 and CDR2 from the germline V gene are SGHNT and YYREEE (reference sequence). Deletions cut 2 bases from V and 5 bases from J, with 13 bases between. The CDR3 has 14 residues. CDR3 sequence (DNA): TGTGCCAGCAGCTTAAACATCCCCGGGGAGACCCAGTACTTC. This translates into CASSLNIPGETQYF.

This sequence joins TRBV29-1 and TRBJ2-1; D may match TRBD1 or TRBD2 (5 bases each). The germline V and J ends were trimmed by 0 bases and 4 bases, with 13 bases remaining between them. CDR3 length: 15 amino acids. Germline loops: CDR1 SQVTM, CDR2 ANQGSEA. CDR3 coding DNA: TGCAGCGTTGAAGAGTTTAGGGGACGGTACAATGAGCAGTTCTTC. The encoded protein is CSVEEFRGRYNEQFF.

The rearrangement joins TRBV18 to TRBJ2-1; D uncertain. This CDR3 spans 15 amino acids. The V gene's germline CDR1 is KGHSH and CDR2 LQKENI. Trimming removed 3 bases at V and 9 bases at J, with 18 bases between. The CDR3 nucleotides are TGTGCCAGCTCACCCTCCGGGCCACCATTCAGTGAGCAGTTCTTC. It yields the protein CASSPSGPPFSEQFF.

This chain connects TRBV5-1 to TRBJ1-2; D remains ambiguous. CDR3 length: 16 residues. Germline CDR1 and CDR2: SGHRS and YFSETQ. The V and J ends lost 4 bases and 8 bases respectively, with 24 bases between them. The CDR3 protein is CASSPTPGENYRGYTF. The CDR3, as DNA: TGCGCCAGCAGCCCTACCCCTGGGGAGAACTATCGCGGCTACACCTTC.

The chain carries TRBV19 and TRBJ2-7; 9 bases are a match to TRBD1. The CDR3 is made up of 14 amino acids. CDR1 LNHDA and CDR2 SQIVND come from the germline V gene (reference sequence). V dropped 2 bases and J dropped 2; count of bases not matched to a gene: 1. The CDR3: CASSIRQGAYEQYF. The DNA of the CDR3 is TGTGCCAGTAGTATAAGACAGGGGGCCTACGAGCAGTACTTC.

This clone came up once. The chain combines TRBV7-2 with TRBJ1-5, with D tentatively TRBD1 (5 bases). Per the germline V gene, CDR1 is SGHTA and CDR2 is FQGNSA. The CDR3 consists of 15 residues. V lost 4 bases and J 4 bases, leaving 14 bases between the germline ends. The CDR3 sequence is CASSSSGGGNQPQHF. CDR3 sequence (DNA): TGTGCCAGCAGCTCCAGCGGGGGGGGAAATCAGCCCCAGCATTTT. The full variable domain, with the rest looked up from reference TRBV7-2 and TRBJ1-5, is GAGVSQSPSNKVTEKGKDVELRCDPISGHTALYWYRQSLGQGLEFLIYFQGNSAPDKSGLPSDRFSAERTGGSVSTLTIQRTQQEDSAVYLCASSSSGGGNQPQHFGDGTRLSIL.

The chain employs TRBV7-2 and TRBJ2-1; 8 nucleotides match TRBD2. The trim removed 6 bases at V and 2 bases at J, leaving 3 bases unmatched. The CDR3 loop spans 14 amino acids. Germline V gene lookup returns CDR1 SGHTA and CDR2 FQGNSA. The CDR3 protein is CASRTGGAYNEQFF. The CDR3 DNA sequence: TGTGCCAGCAGAACCGGGGGGGCCTACAATGAGCAGTTCTTC.

This chain uses TRBV6-5 with TRBJ2-7; D is unclear. Trimming removed 4 bases from V and 2 bases from J, with 9 bases in between. The CDR3 has 13 amino acids. Germline CDR1 reads MNHEY; CDR2 reads SVGAGI. CDR3 DNA sequence: TGTGCCAGCAGTTCCGGGTCTCCCTACGAGCAGTACTTC. This translates into CASSSGSPYEQYF.

This sequence joins TRBV28 and TRBJ2-4; possible D gene TRBD1, 5 bases. The CDR3 runs to 14 residues. The germline CDR1 and CDR2 sequences are MDHEN and SYDVKM. Deletions cut 3 bases from V and 3 bases from J, with 9 bases between. CDR3 coding DNA: TGTGCCAGCAGTTTTCGCAGGGACAAAAACATTCAGTACTTC. Translated: CASSFRRDKNIQYF. The whole variable domain, filled in from reference TRBV28 and TRBJ2-4, reads DVKVTQSSRYLVKRTGEKVFLECVQDMDHENMFWYRQDPGLGLRLIYFSYDVKMKEKGDIPEGYSVSREKKERFSLILESASTNQTSMYLCASSFRRDKNIQYFGAGTRLSVL.

The chain combines TRBV7-2 with TRBJ1-2, with 9 positions matching TRBD1. CDR3 length: 17 residues. The germline V gene encodes CDR1 SGHTA and CDR2 FQGNSA. Trimming at V came to 1 base and at J to 4 bases, leaving 10 bases not matched to a gene. CDR3 amino acids: CASSLVTGGPPFYGYTF. Here the CDR3 DNA reads TGTGCCAGCAGCTTAGTAACAGGGGGCCCCCCATTCTATGGCTACACCTTC.